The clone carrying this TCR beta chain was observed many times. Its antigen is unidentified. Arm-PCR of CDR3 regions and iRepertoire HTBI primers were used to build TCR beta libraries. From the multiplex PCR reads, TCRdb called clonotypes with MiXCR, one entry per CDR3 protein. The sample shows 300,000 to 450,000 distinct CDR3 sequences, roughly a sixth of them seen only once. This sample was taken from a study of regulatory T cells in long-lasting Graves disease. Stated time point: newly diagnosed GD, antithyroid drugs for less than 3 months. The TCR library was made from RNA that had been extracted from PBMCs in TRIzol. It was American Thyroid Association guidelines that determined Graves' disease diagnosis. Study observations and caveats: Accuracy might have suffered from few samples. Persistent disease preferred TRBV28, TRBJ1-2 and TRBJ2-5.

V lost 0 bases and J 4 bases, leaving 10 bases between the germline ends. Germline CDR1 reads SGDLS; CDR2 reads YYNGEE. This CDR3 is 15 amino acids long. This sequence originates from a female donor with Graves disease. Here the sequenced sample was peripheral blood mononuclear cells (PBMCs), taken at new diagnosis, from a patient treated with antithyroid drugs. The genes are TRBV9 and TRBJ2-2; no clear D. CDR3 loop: CASSVGGISTGELFF. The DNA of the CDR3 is TGTGCCAGCAGCGTAGGGGGAATTAGCACCGGGGAGCTGTTTTTT.